The subject of this entry is one T cell receptor (beta chain). The sample originates from a study of blood T cell repertoires in COVID-19. Data came from immunoSEQ multiplex PCR; TCRdb stores just in-frame clones and leaves some out. The sample lists some 460,000 clones; about nine tenths were seen once. This CDR3 is 12 amino acids long. Germline-derived CDR1 and CDR2 are SGHDN and FVKESK. The V and J ends lost 4 bases and 7 bases respectively, with 8 bases between them. The TCR sequence derives from a woman under 30 who had recovered from COVID-19. Sample: PBMCs or T cells enriched from blood (not recorded which). J is TRBJ2-1 and V is TRBV14, with D perhaps TRBD2 (5 bases). The CDR3 bases are TGTGCCAGCAGCCCGGGATGGAATGAGCAGTTCTTC. Its translation is CASSPGWNEQFF.